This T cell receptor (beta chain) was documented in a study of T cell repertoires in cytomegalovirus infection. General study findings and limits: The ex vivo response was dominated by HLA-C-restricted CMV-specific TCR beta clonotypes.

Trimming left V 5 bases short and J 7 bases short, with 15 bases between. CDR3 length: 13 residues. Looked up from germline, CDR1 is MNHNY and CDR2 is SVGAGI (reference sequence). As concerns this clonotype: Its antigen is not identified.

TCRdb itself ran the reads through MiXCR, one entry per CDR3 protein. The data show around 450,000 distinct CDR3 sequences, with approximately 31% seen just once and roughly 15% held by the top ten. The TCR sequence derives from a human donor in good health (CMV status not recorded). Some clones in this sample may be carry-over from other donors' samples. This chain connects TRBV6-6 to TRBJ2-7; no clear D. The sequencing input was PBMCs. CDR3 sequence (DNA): TGTGCCAGCAGTCTCTCCATAACAAGGGAGCAGTACTTC. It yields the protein CASSLSITREQYF.